This passage covers 17 T cell receptor beta chains from one sample sequenced in a study of T cells in Graves' hyperthyroidism and ophthalmopathy. Amplification of TCR beta CDR3 regions used RNA as the template. A first-round RT-PCR of the TCR CDR3 used the HTBI primer set. Each CDR3 protein gets one entry after TCRdb re-called the multiplex PCR reads with MiXCR. The data hold about 600,000 distinct CDR3 sequences, with 13% to 15% observed a single time. Sequenced material: blood. These receptors were obtained from a woman in her late teens or twenties with Graves' ophthalmopathy.

The chain employs TRBV5-1 and TRBJ1-5, with TRBD1 as a possible D gene (6 bases). Germline CDR1 SGHRS, CDR2 YFSETQ. This CDR3 has 14 amino acids. V shed 4 bases and J shed 5 bases, with 13 bases lying between them. The CDR3 reads CASSPGHADQPQHF. Here the CDR3 DNA reads TGCGCCAGCAGCCCGGGACATGCGGATCAGCCCCAGCATTTT.

On this clonotype itself: A much larger clone differs from this one at a single base, so this may be a read error. The rearrangement uses TRBV11-3 and TRBJ2-7, with TRBD2 matching 7 bases. Germline-derived CDR1 and CDR2 are SGHNT and YENEEA. The length of the CDR3 is 13 residues. Here the CDR3 reads CASRRRESYGQYF. The CDR3 coding sequence is TGTGCCAGCAGACGGCGGGAGAGCTACGGGCAGTACTTC.

This clonotype was seen many times. This chain uses TRBV10-3 with TRBJ2-2; the D gene is possibly TRBD2 (6 bases). V dropped 4 bases and J dropped 5 bases, with 14 bases sitting between them. The CDR3 extends over 15 amino acids. The germline V gene has CDR1 ENHRY and CDR2 SYGVKD. CDR3 sequence: CAISGGTEGTGELFF. CDR3 nucleotides: TGTGCCATCAGTGGGGGGACGGAGGGAACCGGGGAGCTGTTTTTT.

CDR3 sequence reads: CSARDGESAWQKHF. The CDR3 DNA sequence: TGCAGTGCTAGAGATGGGGAAAGTGCGTGGCAGAAGCATTTT. This rearrangement joins TRBV20-1 to TRBJ1-5; the D is unclear. The CDR3 spans 14 residues. The ends were cut back, 0 bases at V and 14 bases at J, with 20 bases in the middle. CDR1 and CDR2 (germline): DFQATT, SNEGSKA (reference sequence).

This clonotype was observed a handful of times. This chain links TRBV29-1 with TRBJ1-1, with D perhaps matching TRBD1 (5 bases). The CDR3 extends over 12 amino acids. Germline assignment: CDR1 SQVTM and CDR2 ANQGSEA. CDR3 in DNA: TGCACCGGGGCAGGTACCGACCCTGAAGCTTTCTTT. This codes for CTGAGTDPEAFF.

The chain employs TRBV19 and TRBJ1-6; D is possibly TRBD1 (6 bases). V lost 0 bases, J lost 10 bases, and 10 bases lay in between. This CDR3 contains 14 residues. Per germline, CDR1 LNHDA and CDR2 SQIVND (reference sequence). The CDR3 coding sequence is TGTGCCAGTAGTATAGAAGAGGGGGGGTCACCCCTCCACTTT. Translating gives CASSIEEGGSPLHF.

In its sample, this clonotype was seen many times. V gene TRBV19 combines with J gene TRBJ2-1, with D tentatively TRBD1 or TRBD2 (5 bases each). The CDR3 extends over 16 amino acids. V lost 3 bases and J 0 bases, leaving 12 bases between the germline ends. From germline, CDR1 is LNHDA and CDR2 SQIVND (reference sequence). CDR3 amino acids: CASSISGGNSYNEQFF. In DNA form, the CDR3 reads TGTGCCAGTAGTATTTCTGGGGGAAACTCCTACAATGAGCAGTTCTTC.

Points on this clonotype: This may come from a read error, since a much larger clone is one base off. The rearrangement links TRBV3-1 to TRBJ2-3; no clear D. CDR3 size: 13 residues. CDR1 and CDR2 from the germline V gene are LGHDT and YNNKEL (reference sequence). Trimming took off 3 bases at V and 4 bases at J, with 8 bases between the two ends. The CDR3 reads CASSQIISDTQYF. CDR3 DNA sequence: TGTGCCAGCAGCCAGATTATCTCAGATACGCAGTATTTT.

In this sample, this clonotype turned up many times. This chain links TRBV2 with TRBJ2-7; TRBD1 matches at 9 bases. Germline CDR1 reads SNHLY; CDR2 reads FYNNEI. The CDR3 consists of 16 residues. V dropped 7 bases and J dropped 3; count of bases not matched to a gene: 13. CDR3 coding DNA: TGTGCCAGCATTCATCCGGGACAGGGATCCCGCTACGAGCAGTACTTC. Translating it yields CASIHPGQGSRYEQYF.

V usage is TRBV27 and J usage is TRBJ2-7, with 15 bases fitting TRBD2. The CDR3 consists of 13 residues. The V segment lost 10 bases and the J segment 4 bases; nucleotides outside the gene matches: 2. CDR1 is MNHEY, CDR2 SMNVEV, per germline (reference sequence). The CDR3: CAIGLAGGYEQYF. CDR3 DNA: TGTGCCATCGGACTAGCGGGAGGGTACGAGCAGTACTTC.

This clonotype has a count of ten or more. In DNA form, the CDR3 reads TGTGCCAGCAGTGCCCCGGGACTAGGGGGGGAGACCCAGTACTTC. Its protein product is CASSAPGLGGETQYF. V and J are TRBV27 and TRBJ2-5, with TRBD2 identical over 8 bases. Germline CDR1 and CDR2: MNHEY and SMNVEV (reference sequence). The CDR3 is 15 amino acids. V lost 5 bases, J lost 5 bases, and 10 bases stayed unmatched.

This clonotype was observed at least ten times. This chain links TRBV7-3 with TRBJ2-1; 8 nucleotides agree with TRBD2. The CDR3 is 18 residues long. Trimming cost V 5 bases and J 6 bases; bases outside gene matches: 18. Germline assignment: CDR1 SGHTA and CDR2 FQGTGA. The CDR3: CASSPGYSPGLAGNEQFF. Here the CDR3 DNA reads TGTGCCAGCAGCCCAGGGTATTCCCCGGGGCTAGCGGGCAATGAGCAGTTCTTC.

This clonotype showed up many times. The V gene is TRBV7-2, the J gene TRBJ2-1; D might be TRBD2 (6 bases). CDR1 is SGHTA, CDR2 FQGNSA, per germline. Between the trimmed V and J ends, which lost 3 bases and 7 bases, there was a span of 13 bases. CDR3 length: 14 amino acids. CDR3: CASSFSGRRNEQFF. DNA for the CDR3: TGTGCCAGCAGCTTTAGCGGCCGAAGGAATGAGCAGTTCTTC.

In this sample, this clonotype turned up many times. The chain links TRBV10-3 to TRBJ2-7; tentatively, D is TRBD1 or TRBD2 (5 bases each). V shed 8 bases and J shed 4 bases, with 21 bases lying between them. Germline V CDR1 and CDR2: ENHRY, SYGVKD. This CDR3 region has 15 residues. The CDR3 nucleotides read TGTGCCATCTCTGTAGTTAGCGACAGAGTGTACGAGCAGTACTTC. It yields the protein CAISVVSDRVYEQYF.

Notes on this clonotype: A single base separates this from a much larger clone, so it may be a read error. The chain employs TRBV12-3 or TRBV12-4 and TRBJ2-5; a possible D gene is TRBD1 (6 bases). The V end was cut by 6 bases, the J end by 5 bases, with 25 bases between. This CDR3 contains 17 residues. The CDR3: CASSPTVLGTRVETQYF. The CDR3 region has the DNA TGTGCCAGCAGCCCCACGGTTCTCGGGACAAGGGTGGAGACCCAGTACTTC.

There are many counts of this clonotype. The chain links TRBV28 to TRBJ2-3, with 7 positions matching TRBD2. The CDR3 is 17 amino acids. V was pared by 2 bases and J by 4 bases, with 12 bases of the junction left unmatched. Germline V gives CDR1 MDHEN, CDR2 SYDVKM. This chain's CDR3 is CASSLPHWRESPDTQYF. CDR3 DNA sequence: TGTGCCAGCAGTTTACCCCACTGGCGGGAGTCCCCAGATACGCAGTATTTT.

This clonotype was seen only a few times. The chain is built from TRBV11-2 and TRBJ1-1, with no clear D. V was clipped by 5 bases and J by 8 bases, with 12 bases between them. CDR1 and CDR2 from the germline V gene are SGHAT and FQNNGV. The CDR3 is 12 amino acids. Here the CDR3 reads CASSRLTAEAFF. The CDR3 DNA reads TGTGCCAGCAGCCGACTCACGGCAGAAGCTTTCTTT.